This T cell receptor beta chain was obtained from a study of CD8+ T cells in alopecia areata. Extraction of RNA preceded its reverse transcription into cDNA, which served as the sequencing template. The method was immunoSEQ multiplex PCR; TCRdb's version includes in-frame clones alone and lacks a portion of them. Counted here are 110,000 or so clones, 55% to 60% occurring once; the ten biggest clones make up around 25%. Trimming took 5 bases from V and 0 from J; bases not matched to a gene: 4. The CDR3 length is 14 residues. Germline V CDR1 and CDR2: KGHSH, LQKENI. V usage is TRBV18 and J usage is TRBJ2-7; 7 positions match TRBD1. This sequence was found in a human donor with alopecia areata. Sequencing used NKG2D-low CD8+ T cells sorted from blood. This chain's CDR3 is CASSSTGSSYEQYF. Here the CDR3 DNA reads TGTGCCAGCTCATCGACAGGGAGCTCCTACGAGCAGTACTTC.